This T cell receptor beta chain was observed in a study of cytomegalovirus exposure and HLA in healthy donors. Findings of the study overall: Per a later analysis, 18,000 or so TCR beta sequences showed association with HLA alleles at 0.05 false discovery rate. Later analysis revealed greater clonal expansion in HLA-associated TCR beta chains than in equally common others.

V gave up 3 bases and J gave up 5 bases, with 6 bases separating them. The CDR3 length is 11 residues. Germline V CDR1 and CDR2: GTSNPN, SVGIG (reference sequence). Vbeta (60) and Jbeta (13) primers were used in the PCR. Method: immunoSEQ multiplex PCR; TCRdb's copy keeps in-frame clones and lacks some. Among 150,000 to 250,000 clones listed, approximately 85% were seen once. The table lists this clone with a count of one. The antigen is undetermined. The gene calls are TRBV30 and TRBJ2-3; no firm D call. Sequencing input: PBMCs. The sequence derives from a woman in her fifties or sixties in good health and CMV-seronegative. CDR3 in DNA: TGTGCCTGGAGCAGAAGAGATACGCAGTATTTT. Translation: CAWSRRDTQYF.